This is a list of T cell receptor beta chains from one sample in a study of blood T cell repertoires in COVID-19. TCRdb's copy holds only in-frame clones and misses some; the assay was immunoSEQ multiplex PCR. Of around 160,000 clones listed, more than 70% are singletons. What was sequenced was peripheral blood. The receptors come from a man aged 60 to 69 with active or convalescent COVID-19. The CDR3 runs from the conserved cysteine through the conserved F or W. The D gene is left open where the match is weak. Size is omitted from some rows. Given values are once, few, many or a class for expanded clones.

cdr3_aa: CASSFQGETEAFF; cdr3_nt: TGTGCCAGCAGCTTTCAGGGGGAGACTGAAGCTTTCTTT; clone_size: .; v_call: TRBV5-5; j_call: TRBJ1-1; cdr3_length: 13; d_call: TRBD1
cdr3_aa: CASSLTGTEAFF; cdr3_nt: TGTGCCAGCAGCCTGACGGGCACTGAAGCTTTCTTT; clone_size: .; v_call: TRBV12-3/TRBV12-4; j_call: TRBJ1-1; cdr3_length: 12; d_call: .
cdr3_aa: CASSYSRGIGGTQYF; cdr3_nt: TGTGCCAGCAGTTACTCGAGAGGAATCGGCGGGACGCAGTATTTT; clone_size: .; v_call: TRBV6-5; j_call: TRBJ2-3; cdr3_length: 15; d_call: .
cdr3_aa: CASIKTGVDGYTF; cdr3_nt: TGTGCCAGCATCAAGACAGGGGTGGATGGCTACACCTTC; clone_size: .; v_call: TRBV7-9; j_call: TRBJ1-2; cdr3_length: 13; d_call: TRBD1
cdr3_aa: CAISLGGQGRSYEQYF; cdr3_nt: TGTGCCATCAGTTTAGGAGGACAGGGGAGATCCTACGAGCAGTACTTC; clone_size: once; v_call: TRBV10-3; j_call: TRBJ2-7; cdr3_length: 16; d_call: TRBD1
cdr3_aa: CASSILLPGLGVGTDTQYF; cdr3_nt: TGTGCCAGTAGTATCCTCCTACCGGGACTAGGCGTGGGCACAGATACGCAGTATTTT; clone_size: .; v_call: TRBV19; j_call: TRBJ2-3; cdr3_length: 19; d_call: TRBD2
cdr3_aa: CASSPRGGVTDTQYF; cdr3_nt: TGTGCCAGCTCACCACGTGGAGGAGTCACAGATACGCAGTATTTT; clone_size: .; v_call: TRBV18; j_call: TRBJ2-3; cdr3_length: 15; d_call: .
cdr3_aa: CASSPPTGAQDTEAFF; cdr3_nt: TGTGCCAGCAGCCCGCCAACAGGGGCGCAGGACACTGAAGCTTTCTTT; clone_size: .; v_call: TRBV28; j_call: TRBJ1-1; cdr3_length: 16; d_call: TRBD1
cdr3_aa: CASRAGGGYGTEAFF; cdr3_nt: TGTGCCAGTAGGGCAGGGGGAGGATACGGCACTGAAGCTTTCTTT; clone_size: .; v_call: TRBV19; j_call: TRBJ1-1; cdr3_length: 15; d_call: TRBD1
cdr3_aa: CASSLRTGFGSPLHF; cdr3_nt: TGTGCCAGCAGCTTACGGACAGGGTTCGGTTCACCCCTCCACTTT; clone_size: .; v_call: TRBV7-3; j_call: TRBJ1-6; cdr3_length: 15; d_call: TRBD1
cdr3_aa: CASSGRGTEAFF; cdr3_nt: TGTGCCAGCAGCGGAAGGGGCACTGAAGCTTTCTTT; clone_size: .; v_call: TRBV7-8; j_call: TRBJ1-1; cdr3_length: 12; d_call: .
cdr3_aa: CASTLTGGETQYF; cdr3_nt: TGTGCCAGTACTCTAACAGGGGGAGAGACCCAGTACTTC; clone_size: .; v_call: TRBV19; j_call: TRBJ2-5; cdr3_length: 13; d_call: TRBD1
cdr3_aa: CASSQDGAIRAAFF; cdr3_nt: TGTGCCAGCAGCCAAGATGGGGCGATTAGGGCAGCTTTCTTT; clone_size: .; v_call: TRBV3-1/TRBV3-2; j_call: TRBJ1-1; cdr3_length: 14; d_call: .
cdr3_aa: CASSQGPLPQHF; cdr3_nt: TGTGCCAGCAGTCAGGGTCCTTTGCCCCAGCATTTT; clone_size: .; v_call: TRBV12-3/TRBV12-4; j_call: TRBJ1-5; cdr3_length: 12; d_call: .
cdr3_aa: CASSWTGSSYNEQFF; cdr3_nt: TGTGCCAGCAGCTGGACAGGGAGCTCCTACAATGAGCAGTTCTTC; clone_size: .; v_call: TRBV11-2; j_call: TRBJ2-1; cdr3_length: 15; d_call: TRBD1
cdr3_aa: CASSLRGPDYGYTF; cdr3_nt: TGTGCCAGCAGTCTCAGGGGGCCTGACTATGGCTACACCTTC; clone_size: once; v_call: TRBV28; j_call: TRBJ1-2; cdr3_length: 14; d_call: TRBD1
cdr3_aa: CASSLALAGGSEQYF; cdr3_nt: TGCGCCAGCAGCTTGGCACTAGCGGGAGGTTCCGAGCAGTACTTC; clone_size: .; v_call: TRBV5-1; j_call: TRBJ2-7; cdr3_length: 15; d_call: TRBD2